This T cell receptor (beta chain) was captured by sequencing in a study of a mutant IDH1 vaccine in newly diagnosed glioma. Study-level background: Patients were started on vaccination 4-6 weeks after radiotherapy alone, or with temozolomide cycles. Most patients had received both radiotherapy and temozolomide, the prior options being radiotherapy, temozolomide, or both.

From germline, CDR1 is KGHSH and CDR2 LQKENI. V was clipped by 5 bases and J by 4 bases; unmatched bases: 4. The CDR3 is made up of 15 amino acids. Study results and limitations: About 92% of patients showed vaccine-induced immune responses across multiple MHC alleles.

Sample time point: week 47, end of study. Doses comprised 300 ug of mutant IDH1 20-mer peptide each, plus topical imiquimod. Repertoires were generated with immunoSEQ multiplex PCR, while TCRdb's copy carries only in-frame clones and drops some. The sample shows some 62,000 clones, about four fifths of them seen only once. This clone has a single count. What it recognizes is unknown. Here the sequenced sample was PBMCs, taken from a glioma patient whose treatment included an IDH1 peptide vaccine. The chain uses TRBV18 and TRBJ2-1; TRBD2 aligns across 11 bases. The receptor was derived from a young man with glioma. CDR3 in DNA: TGTGCCAGCTCATCCACTAGCGGGGGTTACAATGAGCAGTTCTTC. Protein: CASSSTSGGYNEQFF.